This T cell receptor beta chain was retrieved from a study of beta chain features in type 1 diabetes. Regarding the study as a whole: The similarity of naive, central memory and Treg TCRB repertoires appeared greater among patients than among healthy donors. Significant though moderate, a shortening of TCRB CDR3s appeared in all four CD4+ subsets of Type 1 diabetes patients. Patients and controls would share equally any PCR tilt toward shorter templates.

The V end was cut by 6 bases, the J end by 4 bases, with 12 bases between. CDR1 is SNHLY, CDR2 FYNNEI, per germline. The CDR3 is made up of 14 amino acids. This clone has a handful of counts. Its antigen is not known. Reverse transcribing all isolated RNA meant expressed TCRB transcripts were sequenced. Around 3.8 million reads per sample were averaged for naive, central memory and regulatory samples. Using immunoSEQ multiplex PCR, the repertoire was profiled, and TCRdb retains in-frame clones only, with some absent. The table lists about 660,000 clones, over 12% of them singletons. This clonotype originated in a man between 18 and 29 years old with type 1 diabetes. Sequenced input: naive CD4+ T cells from blood. The chain couples TRBV2 to TRBJ1-4; D unclear. The CDR3 protein is CASSMAGLNEKLFF. CDR3 in DNA: TGTGCCAGCAGCATGGCAGGACTTAATGAAAAACTGTTTTTT.